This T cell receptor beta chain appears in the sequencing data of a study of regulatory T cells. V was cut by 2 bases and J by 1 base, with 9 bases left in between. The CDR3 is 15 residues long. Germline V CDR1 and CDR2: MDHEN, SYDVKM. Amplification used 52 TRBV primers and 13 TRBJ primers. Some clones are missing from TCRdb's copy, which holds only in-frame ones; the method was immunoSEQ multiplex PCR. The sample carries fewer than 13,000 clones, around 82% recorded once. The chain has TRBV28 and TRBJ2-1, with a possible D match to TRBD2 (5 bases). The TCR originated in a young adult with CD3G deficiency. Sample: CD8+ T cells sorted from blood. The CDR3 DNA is TGTGCCAGCAGTTTAGCCCTAGCATCCTACAATGAGCAGTTCTTC. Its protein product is CASSLALASYNEQFF.